The present TCR beta chain was sequenced within a study of T cells in Graves' hyperthyroidism and ophthalmopathy. Patients between 18 and 65 years old had hyperthyroidism, newly diagnosed and lasting under 2 months. Exclusion followed for patients with uncontrolled infection, other autoimmune disease, pregnancy or lactation. Researchers amplified the TCR beta CDR3 regions from RNA transcripts. The HTBI primer set was used in a first-round RT-PCR of the TCR CDR3. In TCRdb, the multiplex PCR reads were re-called with MiXCR into one record per CDR3 protein. The sample yields a few hundred thousand distinct CDR3 sequences, roughly 15% seen once. The V gene lost 0 bases and the J gene lost 1 base, with 14 bases spanning the gap. CDR3 length: 17 residues. Germline CDR1 LNHNV, CDR2 YYDKDF (reference sequence). This clonotype was seen only a few times.

V usage is TRBV15 and J usage is TRBJ2-3, with D perhaps assigned TRBD1 or TRBD2 (6 bases each). What was sequenced was blood. The clonotype was recovered from a woman in her thirties or forties with Graves' hyperthyroidism that later progressed to Graves' ophthalmopathy. CDR3 sequence reads: CATSREGKRGGTDTQYF. DNA of the CDR3: TGTGCCACCAGCAGAGAGGGTAAAAGGGGGGGCACAGATACGCAGTATTTT.